This T cell receptor beta chain was recovered during a study of vaccination effects on CD4 cells after COVID-19. Background on the study: Sample collection from a couple of convalescent patients occurred 16 days and one week before vaccination.

Germline assignment: CDR1 GTSNPN and CDR2 SVGIG (reference sequence). The V gene end was trimmed by 5 bases and the J gene end by 6 bases; junction bases not matched to a gene: 13. The CDR3 sequence is 18 residues long. The table came from immunoSEQ multiplex PCR; TCRdb's copy has only in-frame clones and leaves some out. Of tens of thousands of clones in the sample, around three quarters were seen once. Broader study findings: Sampling in the study covered few convalescent patients and included no early post-infection timepoints.

Expansion with viral peptide pools was applied to antigen-specific CD4+ T cells by the ViraFEST assay prior to sequencing. Upon completion of more than eight days in culture, CD4+ T cells were isolated. SARS-CoV-2 infected the person between March and December 2020, as confirmed by PCR. HIV-1 Nef peptides, pooled, formed the negative control culture. Remarks on this clone: Its antigen is unidentified.

The specimen was CD4+ T cells from PBMCs cultured with HIV peptides, collected before COVID-19 vaccination. Subset denoted: HIV-1 Nef peptide pool negative control/reference culture. This sequence was found in a human donor who had a prior SARS-CoV-2 infection. The genes are TRBV30 and TRBJ2-2; TRBD2 aligns across 15 bases. DNA for the CDR3: TGTGCCTGGTCTAACCCAGGACTAGCGGGGGGGCTTTCCGGGGAGCTGTTTTTT. Amino acids: CAWSNPGLAGGLSGELFF.